In this sample, the clone carrying this TCR beta chain turned up a few times. The V gene's germline CDR1 is MDHEN and CDR2 SYDVKM. CDR3 length equals 14 residues. With 3 bases clipped from V and 7 bases from J, the junction kept 5 bases outside the gene matches. Synthesis of TCR cDNA relied on 5'RACE template switching, which attached a universal primer site and UMIs. Via MiXCR, TCRdb re-called the 5' RACE reads, giving one row per CDR3 protein. The sample has fewer than 100,000 distinct CDR3 sequences; 8% to 10% are singletons. The data were taken from a study of T cells after yellow fever vaccination. The wider study: Preparation of fractions with low cell numbers was performed using SMART-Seq v4 Ultra Low Input. Study-wide results and limits: Detected again after the booster were most primary-vaccination clones, at 95% to 97% CD4 and 80% to 90% CD8.

Sample: CD8+ T cells not binding an NS4B(214-222) dextramer, sorted from PBMCs, taken more than 14 days after the first yellow fever vaccination. This clonotype was sampled from a man in his late teens or twenties who received the YFV17D yellow fever vaccine. This chain joins TRBV28 and TRBJ2-1; 8 bases are shared with TRBD1. DNA for the CDR3: TGTGCCAGCAGTTTCGGACAGGGACAAAATGAGCAGTTCTTC. It translates to CASSFGQGQNEQFF.